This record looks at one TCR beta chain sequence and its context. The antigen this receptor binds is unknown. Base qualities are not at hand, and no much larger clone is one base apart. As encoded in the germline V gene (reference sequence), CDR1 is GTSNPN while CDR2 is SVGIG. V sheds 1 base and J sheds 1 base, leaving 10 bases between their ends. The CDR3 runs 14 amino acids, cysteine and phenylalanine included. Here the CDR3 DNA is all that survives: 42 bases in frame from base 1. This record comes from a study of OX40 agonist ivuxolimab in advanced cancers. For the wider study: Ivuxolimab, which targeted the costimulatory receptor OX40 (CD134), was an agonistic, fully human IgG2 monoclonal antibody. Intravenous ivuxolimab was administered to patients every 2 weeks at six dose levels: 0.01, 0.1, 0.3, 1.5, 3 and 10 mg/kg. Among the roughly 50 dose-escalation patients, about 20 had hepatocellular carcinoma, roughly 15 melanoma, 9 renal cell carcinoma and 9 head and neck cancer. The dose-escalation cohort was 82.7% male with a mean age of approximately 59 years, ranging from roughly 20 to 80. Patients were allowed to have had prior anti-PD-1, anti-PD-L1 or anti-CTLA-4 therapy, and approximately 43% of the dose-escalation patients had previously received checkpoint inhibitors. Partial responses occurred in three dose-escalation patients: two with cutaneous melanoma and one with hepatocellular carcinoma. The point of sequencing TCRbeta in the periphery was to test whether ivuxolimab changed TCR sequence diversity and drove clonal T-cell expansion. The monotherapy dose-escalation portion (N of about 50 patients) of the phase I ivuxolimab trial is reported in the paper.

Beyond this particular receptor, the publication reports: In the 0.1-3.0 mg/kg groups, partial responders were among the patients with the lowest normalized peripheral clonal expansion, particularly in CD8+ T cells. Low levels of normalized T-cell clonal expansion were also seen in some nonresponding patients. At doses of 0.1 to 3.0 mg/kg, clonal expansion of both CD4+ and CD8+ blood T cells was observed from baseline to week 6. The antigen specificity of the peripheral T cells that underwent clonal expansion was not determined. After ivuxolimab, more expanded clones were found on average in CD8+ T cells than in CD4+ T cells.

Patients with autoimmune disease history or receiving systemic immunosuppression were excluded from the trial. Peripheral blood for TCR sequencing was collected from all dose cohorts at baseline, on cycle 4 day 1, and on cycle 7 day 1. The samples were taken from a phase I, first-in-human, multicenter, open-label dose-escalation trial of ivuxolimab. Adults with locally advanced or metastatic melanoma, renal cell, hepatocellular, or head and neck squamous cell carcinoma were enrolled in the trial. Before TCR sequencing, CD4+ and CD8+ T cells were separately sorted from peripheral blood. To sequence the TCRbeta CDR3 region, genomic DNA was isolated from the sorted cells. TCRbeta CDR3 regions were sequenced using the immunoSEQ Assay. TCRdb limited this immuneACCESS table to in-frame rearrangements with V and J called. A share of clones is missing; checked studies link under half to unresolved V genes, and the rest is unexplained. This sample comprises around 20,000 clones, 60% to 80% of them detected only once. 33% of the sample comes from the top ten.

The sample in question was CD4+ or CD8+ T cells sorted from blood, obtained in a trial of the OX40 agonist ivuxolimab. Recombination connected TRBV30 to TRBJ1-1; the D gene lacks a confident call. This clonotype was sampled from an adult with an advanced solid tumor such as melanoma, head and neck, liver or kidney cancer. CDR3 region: CAWSDVRGNTEAFF. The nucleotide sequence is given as TGTGCCTGGAGTGACGTCCGGGGGAACACTGAAGCTTTCTTT.